This T cell receptor (beta chain) was profiled in a study of CD8+ T cells in alopecia areata. General study results and limits: During tofacitinib treatment, many expanded lesional clones remained in scalp and blood. It was lesional scalp, especially alopecia totalis/universalis, that showed higher clonality than normal scalp.

A note on this clone: No antigen is known for it.

Once RNA had been extracted, it was reverse transcribed into cDNA to act as the sequencing template. Clones were sequenced by immunoSEQ multiplex PCR, and TCRdb holds only the in-frame ones, with some missing. Of some 100,000 clones listed, 58% are singletons. Between the trimmed V and J ends, which lost 3 bases and 5 bases, there was a span of 15 bases. This CDR3 has 15 amino acids. Looked up from germline, CDR1 is SGDLS and CDR2 is YYNGEE. The treatment was: oral pan-JAK inhibitor, 5-10 mg twice daily. In alopecia areata patients, both lesional scalp punch biopsies and peripheral blood were collected.

The V call is TRBV9, the J call TRBJ2-1, with a possible D match to TRBD1 (5 bases). This receptor was obtained from a human donor with alopecia areata. The specimen was CD8+ T cells sorted from blood, collected at week 4, from a patient treated with tofacitinib. CDR3 nucleotides: TGTGCCAGCAGCGAACTGGTGGGGCTTAACAATGAGCAGTTCTTC. Protein: CASSELVGLNNEQFF. Using reference TRBV9 and TRBJ2-1 for the parts outside the CDR3, the full variable domain is DSGVTQTPKHLITATGQRVTLRCSPRSGDLSVYWYQQSLDQGLQFLIQYYNGEERAKGNILERFSAQQFPDLHSELNLSSLELGDSALYFCASSELVGLNNEQFFGPGTRLTVL.